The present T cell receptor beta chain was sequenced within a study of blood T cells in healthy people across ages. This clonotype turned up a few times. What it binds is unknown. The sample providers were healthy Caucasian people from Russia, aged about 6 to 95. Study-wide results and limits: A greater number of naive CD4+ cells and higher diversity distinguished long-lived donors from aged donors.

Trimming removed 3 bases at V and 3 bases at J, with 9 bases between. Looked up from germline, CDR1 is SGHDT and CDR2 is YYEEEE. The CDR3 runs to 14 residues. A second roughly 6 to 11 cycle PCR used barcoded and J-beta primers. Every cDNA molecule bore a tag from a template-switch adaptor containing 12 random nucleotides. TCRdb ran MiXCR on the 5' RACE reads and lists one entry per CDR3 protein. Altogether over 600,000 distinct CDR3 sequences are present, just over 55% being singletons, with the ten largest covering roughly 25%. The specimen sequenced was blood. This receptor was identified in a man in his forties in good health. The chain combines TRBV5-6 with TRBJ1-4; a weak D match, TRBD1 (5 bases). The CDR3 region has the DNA TGTGCCAGCAGCTCCCAGGGAGCTAATGAAAAACTGTTTTTT. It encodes CASSSQGANEKLFF.